A selection of T cell receptor beta chains follows, all from one sample in a study of blood T cells in healthy people across ages. From the 5' RACE reads, TCRdb called clonotypes with MiXCR, one entry per CDR3 protein. The table lists 760,000 or so distinct CDR3 sequences, 20% to 30% of them singletons. This same sample was also taken into another study, of T cells of mothers and their children.

The specimen sequenced was blood. Every receptor here comes from a boy aged 5-17 years in good health. Both conserved end residues are part of each CDR3. D genes are given only for firm matches. Rows may omit the clone size; those that give it use once, few, many or a size class.

j_call,d_call,clone_size,v_call,cdr3_aa,cdr3_nt
TRBJ2-7,-,few,TRBV29-1,CSVEAEVPYEQYF,TGCAGCGTTGAGGCGGAGGTCCCCTACGAGCAGTACTTC
TRBJ2-5,TRBD1,-,TRBV12-3/TRBV12-4,CASTDRDRGDVETQYF,TGTGCCAGCACCGACAGGGACAGGGGGGATGTGGAGACCCAGTACTTC
TRBJ2-1,TRBD1,-,TRBV15,CATSKSGTGGFNEQFF,TGTGCCACCAGCAAGTCCGGGACAGGGGGATTCAATGAGCAGTTCTTC
TRBJ1-2,TRBD1,-,TRBV4-1,CASSLAGTGSYTF,TGCGCCAGCAGCCTTGCCGGGACAGGGAGTTACACCTTC
TRBJ2-7,TRBD2,-,TRBV6-5,CASSLGLAISYEQYF,TGTGCCAGCAGCCTGGGACTAGCGATCTCCTACGAGCAGTACTTC
TRBJ2-3,-,-,TRBV29-1,CSGILATTDTQCF,TGCAGCGGGATCCTAGCGACCACAGATACGCAGTGTTTT
TRBJ2-1,-,-,TRBV20-1,CSAQGGGKSYNEQFF,TGCAGTGCCCAGGGGGGAGGGAAATCCTACAATGAGCAGTTCTTC
TRBJ2-1,TRBD2,few,TRBV19,CASIQREGSYNEQFF,TGTGCCAGTATCCAGCGGGAGGGATCCTACAATGAGCAGTTCTTC
TRBJ1-3,-,-,TRBV7-9,CASSSSGGQGNTIYF,TGTGCCAGCAGCTCGTCGGGGGGGCAAGGAAACACCATATATTTT
TRBJ2-5,-,few,TRBV7-2,CASSLGPVLSGAEETQYF,TGTGCCAGCAGCCTTGGCCCGGTATTATCGGGGGCGGAGGAGACCCAGTACTTC
TRBJ2-1,-,few,TRBV7-9,CASSANQGNEQFF,TGTGCCAGCAGCGCGAACCAGGGCAATGAGCAGTTCTTC
TRBJ2-3,-,-,TRBV4-3,CASSQDGVTDTQYF,TGCGCCAGCAGCCAAGATGGGGTCACAGATACGCAGTATTTT
TRBJ1-4,-,few,TRBV27,CASNLSNRPTNEKLFF,TGTGCCAGCAACCTCTCCAACAGACCAACTAATGAAAAACTGTTTTTT
TRBJ2-3,-,-,TRBV7-9,CASSPPPSNGQYF,TGTGCCAGCAGCCCCCCCCCTTCGAATGGGCAGTATTTT
TRBJ2-6,-,-,TRBV29-1,CSVEEGGRANVLTF,TGCAGCGTTGAAGAAGGAGGCCGGGCCAACGTCCTGACTTTC
TRBJ1-2,-,-,TRBV29-1,CSVDARETLANYGYTF,TGCAGCGTTGACGCCCGAGAAACATTAGCTAACTATGGCTACACCTTC
TRBJ2-4,-,-,TRBV4-1,CASSQWVGSLNIQYF,TGCGCCAGCAGCCAATGGGTAGGGTCACTTAACATTCAGTACTTC
TRBJ2-7,TRBD1,-,TRBV15,CATSGQTGVYEQYF,TGTGCCACCAGCGGCCAGACAGGGGTATACGAGCAGTACTTC
TRBJ2-3,-,-,TRBV11-1,CASTNRTDTQYF,TGTGCCAGCACCAACCGTACAGATACGCAGTATTTT
TRBJ2-7,-,once,TRBV28,CASSPRGVPSYEQYF,TGTGCCAGCAGTCCCAGGGGGGTACCCTCCTACGAGCAGTACTTC
TRBJ2-5,-,few,TRBV2,CASSLTRAQETQYF,TGTGCCAGCAGTTTAACTAGAGCCCAAGAGACCCAGTACTTC
TRBJ1-5,TRBD1,few,TRBV30,CAWLGGPNQPQHF,TGTGCCTGGCTAGGGGGCCCTAATCAGCCCCAGCATTTT
TRBJ2-2,-,once,TRBV4-3,CASSQEAKDREELFF,TGCGCCAGCAGCCAAGAGGCCAAGGACCGGGAGGAGCTGTTTTTT
TRBJ1-1,-,-,TRBV9,CASSLETGLNTEAFF,TGTGCCAGCAGCTTAGAGACAGGTTTGAACACTGAAGCTTTCTTT
TRBJ2-5,-,-,TRBV7-2,CASSLDWEETQYF,TGTGCCAGCAGCTTAGACTGGGAGGAGACCCAGTACTTC
TRBJ2-1,TRBD1,-,TRBV24-1,CATSDLERTGVRNEQFF,TGTGCCACCAGTGATCTCGAAAGGACAGGGGTACGAAATGAGCAGTTCTTC
TRBJ2-1,-,-,TRBV27,CASSFPGHNEQFF,TGTGCCAGCAGTTTTCCAGGCCACAATGAGCAGTTCTTC
TRBJ2-3,-,-,TRBV6-4,CASSPGQEVNTQYF,TGTGCCAGCAGCCCCGGCCAGGAGGTGAATACGCAGTATTTT
TRBJ1-1,-,many,TRBV29-1,CSVEAGANTEAFF,TGCAGCGTTGAGGCCGGGGCGAACACTGAAGCTTTCTTT
TRBJ1-4,TRBD1,-,TRBV19,CASSTGQGKLFF,TGTGCCAGTAGTACCGGACAGGGCAAATTGTTTTTT
TRBJ1-2,-,few,TRBV7-2,CASSLDRGNYGYTF,TGTGCCAGCAGCTTAGATCGGGGGAACTATGGCTACACCTTC